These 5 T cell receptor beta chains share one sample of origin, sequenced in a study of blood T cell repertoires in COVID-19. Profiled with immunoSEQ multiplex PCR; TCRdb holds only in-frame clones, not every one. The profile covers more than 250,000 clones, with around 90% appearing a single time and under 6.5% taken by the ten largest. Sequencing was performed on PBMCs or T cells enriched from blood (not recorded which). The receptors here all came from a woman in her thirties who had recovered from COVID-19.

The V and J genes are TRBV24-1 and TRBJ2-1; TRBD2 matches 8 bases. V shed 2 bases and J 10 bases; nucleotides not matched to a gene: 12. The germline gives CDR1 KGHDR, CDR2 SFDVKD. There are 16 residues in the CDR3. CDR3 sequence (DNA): TGTGCCACCAGTGATTCTGGCGGGGGGCCTCAATTAGAGCAGTTCTTC. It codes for CATSDSGGGPQLEQFF.

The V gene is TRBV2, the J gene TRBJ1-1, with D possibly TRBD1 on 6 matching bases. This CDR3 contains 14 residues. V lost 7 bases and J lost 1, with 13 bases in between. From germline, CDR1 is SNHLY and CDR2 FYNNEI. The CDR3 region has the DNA TGTGCCAGCAATGACAGGTTTTCGAACACTGAAGCTTTCTTT. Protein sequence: CASNDRFSNTEAFF.

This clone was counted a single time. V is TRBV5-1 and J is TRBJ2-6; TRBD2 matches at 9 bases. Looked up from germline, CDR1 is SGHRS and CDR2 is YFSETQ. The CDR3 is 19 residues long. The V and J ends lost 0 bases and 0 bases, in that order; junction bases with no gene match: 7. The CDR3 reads CASSLVSGGTLSGANVLTF. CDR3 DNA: TGCGCCAGCAGCTTGGTAAGCGGGGGGACCCTCTCTGGGGCCAACGTCCTGACTTTC.

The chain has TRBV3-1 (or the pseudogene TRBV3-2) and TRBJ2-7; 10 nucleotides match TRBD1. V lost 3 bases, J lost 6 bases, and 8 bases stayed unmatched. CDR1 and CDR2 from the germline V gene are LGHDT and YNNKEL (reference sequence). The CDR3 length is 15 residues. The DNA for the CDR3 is TGTGCCAGCAGCCACCCGGGACAGGGGCCCCTCGAGCAGTACTTC. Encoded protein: CASSHPGQGPLEQYF.

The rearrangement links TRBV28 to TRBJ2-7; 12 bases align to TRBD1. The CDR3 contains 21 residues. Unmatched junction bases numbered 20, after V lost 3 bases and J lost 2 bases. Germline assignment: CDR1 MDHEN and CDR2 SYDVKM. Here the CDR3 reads CASSLNPSGQGARGGPYEQYF. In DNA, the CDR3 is TGTGCCAGCAGTTTGAACCCCTCGGGACAGGGGGCGCGGGGGGGCCCCTACGAGCAGTACTTC.